Each of the 13 T cell receptor beta chains below was sequenced from the same sample in a study of blood T cells in healthy people across ages. The second PCR ran about 6 to 11 cycles with a sample-barcoded 5' primer and J-beta primers. TCRdb reprocessed the 5' RACE reads via MiXCR and lists one record per CDR3 protein. In the table there are approximately 960,000 distinct CDR3 sequences, roughly 28% of which are singletons. These data also formed part of another study, on T cells of mothers and their children.

The sample was blood. The receptors derive from a woman aged 40 to 50 in good health.

This clonotype was detected only a few times. The chain uses TRBV4-1 and TRBJ1-1, with TRBD1 identical over 7 bases. Germline CDR1 reads MGHRA; CDR2 reads YSYEKL. CDR3 length equals 16 residues. With 4 bases clipped from V and 1 base from J, the junction kept 9 bases outside the gene matches. The CDR3 loop is CASSREIGTANTEAFF. The CDR3 coding sequence is TGCGCCAGCAGCCGCGAAATAGGGACAGCGAACACTGAAGCTTTCTTT.

This clonotype was seen many times. The rearrangement uses TRBV5-4 and TRBJ2-5; no clear D. Germline V lookup: CDR1 SGHNT, CDR2 YYREEE (reference sequence). V lost 0 bases and J lost 0, with 9 bases in between. CDR3 length equals 15 residues. The CDR3 nucleotides are TGTGCCAGCAGCTTGGTAGGCAGGAACCAAGAGACCCAGTACTTC. Translation gives CASSLVGRNQETQYF.

Worth noting for this clonotype: It may be a read error: a sequence one base away is much more abundant. The V call is TRBV7-3, the J call TRBJ2-2, with 7 bases matching TRBD2. Germline CDR1 SGHTA, CDR2 FQGTGA. The CDR3 loop spans 15 amino acids. The CDR3 protein is CASSASGTNAGELFF. CDR3 sequence (DNA): TGTGCCAGCAGCGCTAGCGGAACGAACGCCGGGGAGCTGTTTTTT. Full variable domain (rest looked up from reference TRBV7-3 and TRBJ2-2): GAGVSQTPSNKVTEKGKYVELRCDPISGHTALYWYRQSLGQGPEFLIYFQGTGAADDSGLPNDRFFAVRPEGSVSTLKIQRTERGDSAVYLCASSASGTNAGELFFGEGSRLTVL.

This clonotype turned up a few times. This may stem from a read error, because a much larger clone lies one nucleotide away. The V gene is TRBV28, the J gene TRBJ2-5; D uncertain. Deletions cut 8 bases from V and 9 bases from J, with 22 bases between. The CDR3 runs 14 residues. Germline-derived CDR1 and CDR2 are MDHEN and SYDVKM. This chain's CDR3 is CASRGVERFEAQYF. The DNA for the CDR3 is TGTGCCAGCCGTGGCGTGGAGAGGTTCGAGGCCCAGTACTTC. Full variable domain (remainder filled in from reference TRBV28 and TRBJ2-5): DVKVTQSSRYLVKRTGEKVFLECVQDMDHENMFWYRQDPGLGLRLIYFSYDVKMKEKGDIPEGYSVSREKKERFSLILESASTNQTSMYLCASRGVERFEAQYFGPGTRLLVL.

In this sample, this clonotype turned up many times. This sequence joins TRBV4-2 and TRBJ2-3; TRBD2 matches at 8 bases. Trimming at V came to 0 bases and at J to 2 bases, leaving 7 bases not matched to a gene. Per germline, CDR1 LGHNA and CDR2 YNFKEQ. The CDR3 length is 17 residues. The CDR3 DNA reads as TGTGCCAGCAGCCAAGATGGGGATAGCGGGGCCACAGATACGCAGTATTTT. Residues: CASSQDGDSGATDTQYF.

The chain recombines TRBV6-2 or TRBV6-3 with TRBJ2-1; no firm D call. The CDR3 is 12 amino acids. Per germline, CDR1 MNHEY and CDR2 SVGEGT. Trimming removed 6 bases at V and 8 bases at J, with 11 bases between. CDR3 coding DNA: TGTGCCAGCAGCCCTGATCTGCATGAGCAGTTCTTC. This sequence encodes CASSPDLHEQFF.

Details on this clonotype: A much bigger clone sits one base away, suggesting this may be a read error. The chain joins TRBV20-1 to TRBJ2-5; D possibly corresponds to TRBD1 (5 bases). There are 15 residues in the CDR3. V lost 1 base to trimming and J lost 6 bases, with 18 bases between them. The germline V gene encodes CDR1 DFQATT and CDR2 SNEGSKA (reference sequence). CDR3 nucleotides: TGCAGTGCTAGAGTGGCAGGGCCAGCGAGGAAGACCCAGTACTTC. It translates to CSARVAGPARKTQYF.

This clonotype was recorded a few times. The gene calls are TRBV20-1 and TRBJ2-7; D unresolved. V shed 2 bases and J shed 1 base, with 15 bases lying between them. CDR1 and CDR2 from the germline V gene are DFQATT and SNEGSKA (reference sequence). There are 15 residues in the CDR3. The CDR3 sequence is CSARRWAVASYEQYF. CDR3 nucleotides: TGCAGTGCTAGACGGTGGGCAGTAGCTTCCTACGAGCAGTACTTC.

V is TRBV7-2 and J is TRBJ2-3; D uncertain. This CDR3 has 11 residues. In germline, CDR1 is SGHTA, CDR2 FQGNSA. V lost 11 bases, J lost 3 bases, and 9 bases lay in between. The CDR3 reads CAGTRTDTQYF. In DNA form, the CDR3 reads TGTGCCGGCACAAGGACAGATACGCAGTATTTT.

The chain employs TRBV7-9 and TRBJ1-1; possible D gene TRBD1, 6 bases. The CDR3 totals 13 residues. Germline values: CDR1 SEHNR, CDR2 FQNEAQ (reference sequence). V was pared by 1 base and J by 9 bases, with 12 bases between. CDR3 in amino acids: CASSLEGRGQAFF. CDR3 in DNA: TGTGCCAGCAGCTTAGAAGGTCGGGGGCAAGCTTTCTTT.

The CDR3 DNA is TGTGCCAGCAGTTTAAAGGGGAGGACAGGGGATGGCTACACCTTC. Amino acids: CASSLKGRTGDGYTF. The rearrangement links TRBV12-3 or TRBV12-4 to TRBJ1-2; TRBD1 matches 9 bases. There are 15 residues in the CDR3. The J segment lost 6 bases and the V segment lost 2 bases, leaving 7 bases of the junction unmatched.

This clonotype was seen ten or more times. The chain uses TRBV20-1 and TRBJ2-5; possibly TRBD2 for D (7 bases). From germline, CDR1 is DFQATT and CDR2 SNEGSKA (reference sequence). CDR3 length: 14 residues. The V and J ends lost 1 base and 5 bases respectively, with 14 bases between them. The CDR3 region is CSARVRGGGETQYF. The CDR3 DNA reads as TGCAGTGCTAGAGTAAGGGGGGGTGGCGAGACCCAGTACTTC.

There are a few counts of this clonotype. This may be a read error: a much more frequent sequence differs by one nucleotide. The chain carries TRBV11-1 and TRBJ2-7; 11 bases line up with TRBD1. The CDR3 runs 15 residues. The trim removed 5 bases at V and 3 bases at J, leaving 6 bases unmatched. Germline V gene sequence: CDR1 SGHAT, CDR2 FQDESV (reference sequence). The CDR3 protein is CASSKTGTGGYEQYF. The DNA of the CDR3 is TGTGCCAGCAGCAAAACCGGGACAGGGGGCTACGAGCAGTACTTC.